This T cell receptor (beta chain) was profiled in a study of T cell responses to AZD1222 COVID-19 vaccine. General observations from the study: Targets within unmutated variant regions were reportedly found for nearly half of spike-specific TCRs. The repertoires were collected only after the peak T cell response. The CD4 TCRs associated with vaccination extended across spike and predominated at 160-218 and 743-854. Mostly white British, mostly female donors; authors suggested clonal diversity may be underestimated.

Clones were read by immunoSEQ multiplex PCR, and TCRdb kept only the in-frame ones, dropping some. Here the sample spans over 75,000 clones, approximately 85% being singletons. About this clone itself: Its antigen is still unknown.

This TCR came from an adult who received the AZD1222 COVID-19 vaccine. The starting material was peripheral blood, obtained 28 days after the second AZD1222 dose.

This CDR3 is CASSPTSGEQYF. The CDR3 DNA is TGTGCCAGCAGCCCGACTAGTGGGGAGCAGTACTTC. The J gene is TRBJ2-7, the V gene TRBV3-1 (or the pseudogene TRBV3-2); weak D call: TRBD2 (6 bases). The CDR3 extends over 12 amino acids. Germline lookup yields CDR1 LGHDT and CDR2 YNNKEL (reference sequence). The V end was cut by 4 bases, the J end by 7 bases, with 11 bases between.